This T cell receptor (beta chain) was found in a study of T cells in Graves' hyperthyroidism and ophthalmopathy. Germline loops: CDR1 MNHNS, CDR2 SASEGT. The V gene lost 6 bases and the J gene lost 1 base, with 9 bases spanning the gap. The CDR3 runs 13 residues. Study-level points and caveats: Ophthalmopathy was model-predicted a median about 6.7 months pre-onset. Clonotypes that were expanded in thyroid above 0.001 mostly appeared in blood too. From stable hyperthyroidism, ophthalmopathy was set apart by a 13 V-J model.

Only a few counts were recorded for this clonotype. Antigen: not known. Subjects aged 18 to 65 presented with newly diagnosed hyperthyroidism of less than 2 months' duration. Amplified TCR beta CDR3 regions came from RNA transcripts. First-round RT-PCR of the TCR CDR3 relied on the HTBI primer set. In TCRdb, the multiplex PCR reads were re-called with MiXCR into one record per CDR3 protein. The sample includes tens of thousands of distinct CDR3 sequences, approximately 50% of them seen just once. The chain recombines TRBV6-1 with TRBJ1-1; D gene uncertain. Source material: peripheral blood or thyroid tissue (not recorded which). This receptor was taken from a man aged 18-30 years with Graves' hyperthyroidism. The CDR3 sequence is CASSQDPNTEAFF. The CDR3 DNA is TGTGCCAGCAGCCAGGACCCGAACACTGAAGCTTTCTTT.